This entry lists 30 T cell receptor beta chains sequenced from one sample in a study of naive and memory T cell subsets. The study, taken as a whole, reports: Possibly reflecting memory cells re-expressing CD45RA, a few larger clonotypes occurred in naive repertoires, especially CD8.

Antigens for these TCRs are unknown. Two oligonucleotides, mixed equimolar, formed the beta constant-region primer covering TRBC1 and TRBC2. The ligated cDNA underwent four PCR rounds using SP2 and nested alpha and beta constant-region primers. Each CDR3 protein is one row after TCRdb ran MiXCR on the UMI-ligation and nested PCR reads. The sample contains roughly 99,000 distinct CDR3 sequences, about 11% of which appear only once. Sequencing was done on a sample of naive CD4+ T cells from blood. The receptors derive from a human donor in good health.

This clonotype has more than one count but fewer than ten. The CDR3 DNA reads as TGTGCCAGCACCCCGCCCCGCACCGAGAGTTACGCTGAAGCTTTCTTT. Its protein product is CASTPPRTESYAEAFF. This chain joins TRBV7-9 and TRBJ1-1; D gene unclear. This CDR3 region has 16 residues. V was trimmed by 7 bases and J by 6 bases, leaving 24 bases between them. CDR1 and CDR2 (germline): SEHNR, FQNEAQ (reference sequence).

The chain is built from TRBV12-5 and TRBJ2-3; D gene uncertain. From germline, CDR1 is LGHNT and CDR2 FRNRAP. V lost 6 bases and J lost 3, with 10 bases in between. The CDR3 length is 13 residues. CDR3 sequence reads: CASGTPSTDTQYF. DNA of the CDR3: TGTGCTAGTGGGACCCCCAGTACAGATACGCAGTATTTT.

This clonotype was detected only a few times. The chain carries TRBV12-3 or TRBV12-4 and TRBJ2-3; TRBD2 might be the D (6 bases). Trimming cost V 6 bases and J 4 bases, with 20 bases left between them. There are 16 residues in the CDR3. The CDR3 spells CASRTWGTSGADTQYF. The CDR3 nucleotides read TGTGCCAGCAGAACATGGGGGACCTCGGGGGCAGATACGCAGTATTTT.

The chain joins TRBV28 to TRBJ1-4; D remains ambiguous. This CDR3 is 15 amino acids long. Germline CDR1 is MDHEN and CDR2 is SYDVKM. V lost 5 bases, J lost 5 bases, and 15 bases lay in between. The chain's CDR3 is CASSPTDPRNEKLFF. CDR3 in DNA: TGTGCCAGCAGTCCCACGGACCCCCGAAATGAAAAACTGTTTTTT. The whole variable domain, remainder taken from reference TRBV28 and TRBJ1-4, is DVKVTQSSRYLVKRTGEKVFLECVQDMDHENMFWYRQDPGLGLRLIYFSYDVKMKEKGDIPEGYSVSREKKERFSLILESASTNQTSMYLCASSPTDPRNEKLFFGSGTQLSVL.

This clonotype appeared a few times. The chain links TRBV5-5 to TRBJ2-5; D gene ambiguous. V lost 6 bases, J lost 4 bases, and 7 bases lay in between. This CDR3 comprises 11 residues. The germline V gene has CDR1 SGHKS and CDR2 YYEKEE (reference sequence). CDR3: CASTTGETQYF. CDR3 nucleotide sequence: TGTGCCAGCACTACCGGAGAGACCCAGTACTTC.

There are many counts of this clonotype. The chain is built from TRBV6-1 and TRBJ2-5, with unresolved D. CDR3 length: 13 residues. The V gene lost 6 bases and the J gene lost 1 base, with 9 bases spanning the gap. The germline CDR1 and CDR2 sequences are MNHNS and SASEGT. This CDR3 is CASSRNFQETQYF. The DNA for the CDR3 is TGTGCCAGCAGCAGGAACTTCCAAGAGACCCAGTACTTC.

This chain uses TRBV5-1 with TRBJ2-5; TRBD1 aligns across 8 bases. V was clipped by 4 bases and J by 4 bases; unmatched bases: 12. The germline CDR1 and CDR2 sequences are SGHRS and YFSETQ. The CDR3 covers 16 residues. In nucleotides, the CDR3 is TGCGCCAGCAGCGGAGCACGACAGGGGTGGGGAGAGACCCAGTACTTC. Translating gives CASSGARQGWGETQYF.

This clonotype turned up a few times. The CDR3: CASSPPTGAGEAFF. CDR3 nucleotides: TGTGCCAGCTCACCGCCGACAGGGGCGGGAGAAGCTTTCTTT. The chain is built from TRBV18 and TRBJ1-1; 8 positions agree with TRBD1. CDR1 KGHSH and CDR2 LQKENI come from the germline V gene. CDR3 size: 14 residues. Trimming removed 3 bases from V and 8 bases from J; junction bases left unmatched: 8.

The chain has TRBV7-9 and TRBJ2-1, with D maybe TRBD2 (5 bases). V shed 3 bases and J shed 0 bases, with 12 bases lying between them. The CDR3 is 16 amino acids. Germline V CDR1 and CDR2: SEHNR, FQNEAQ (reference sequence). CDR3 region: CASSFPTGSSYNEQFF. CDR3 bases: TGTGCCAGCAGCTTTCCAACGGGGAGCTCCTACAATGAGCAGTTCTTC.

The DNA of the CDR3 is TGTGCCAGCAGCTTAGGCAGCCGCGGGATTCAGTACTTC. This sequence encodes CASSLGSRGIQYF. The V gene is TRBV7-9, the J gene TRBJ2-4; D may be TRBD2 (5 bases). CDR3 size: 13 residues. V lost 1 base and J 10 bases, leaving 11 bases between the germline ends. CDR1 SEHNR and CDR2 FQNEAQ come from the germline V gene (reference sequence).

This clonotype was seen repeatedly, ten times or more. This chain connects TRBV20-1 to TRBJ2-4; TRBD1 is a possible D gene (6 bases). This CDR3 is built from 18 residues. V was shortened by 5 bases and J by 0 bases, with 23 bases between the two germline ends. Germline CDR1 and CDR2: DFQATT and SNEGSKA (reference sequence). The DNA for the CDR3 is TGCAGTGCTGGCTTCCATTATGGGACACAACTAGCCAAAAACATTCAGTACTTC. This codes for CSAGFHYGTQLAKNIQYF.

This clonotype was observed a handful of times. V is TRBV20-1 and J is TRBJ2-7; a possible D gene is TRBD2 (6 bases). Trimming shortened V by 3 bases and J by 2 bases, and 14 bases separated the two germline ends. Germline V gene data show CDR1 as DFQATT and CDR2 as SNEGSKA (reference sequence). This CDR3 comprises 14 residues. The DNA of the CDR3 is TGCAGTGCTAGGGATGCTAGCGCTCCCTACGAGCAGTACTTC. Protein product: CSARDASAPYEQYF.

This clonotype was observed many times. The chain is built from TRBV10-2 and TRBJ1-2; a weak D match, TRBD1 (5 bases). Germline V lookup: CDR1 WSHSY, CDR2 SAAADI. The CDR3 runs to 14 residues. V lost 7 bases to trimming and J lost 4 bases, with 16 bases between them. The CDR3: CASKEGRAGYGYTF. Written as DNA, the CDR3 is TGCGCCAGCAAGGAGGGCAGGGCCGGCTATGGCTACACCTTC.

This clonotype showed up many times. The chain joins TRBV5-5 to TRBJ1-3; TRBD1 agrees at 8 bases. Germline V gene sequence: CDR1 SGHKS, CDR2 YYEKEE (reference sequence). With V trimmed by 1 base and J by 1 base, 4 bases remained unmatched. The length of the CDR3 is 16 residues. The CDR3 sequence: CASSLPGQASGNTIYF. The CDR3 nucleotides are TGTGCCAGCAGCTTGCCGGGACAGGCGTCTGGAAACACCATATATTTT.

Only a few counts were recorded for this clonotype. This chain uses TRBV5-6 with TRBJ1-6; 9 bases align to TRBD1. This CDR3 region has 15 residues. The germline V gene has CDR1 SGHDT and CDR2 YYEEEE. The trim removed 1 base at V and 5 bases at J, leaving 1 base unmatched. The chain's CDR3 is CASSLRDRDNSPLHF. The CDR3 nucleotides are TGTGCCAGCAGCTTGCGGGACAGGGATAATTCACCCCTCCACTTT.

The CDR3 DNA sequence: TGCGCCAGCAGCCCACCAAGACGCTACAATGAGCAGTTCTTC. This codes for CASSPPRRYNEQFF. The rearrangement links TRBV4-3 to TRBJ2-1; D call uncertain. V was trimmed by 4 bases and J by 3 bases, leaving 10 bases between them. Germline V CDR1 and CDR2: LGHNA, YSLEER. The CDR3 has 14 residues.

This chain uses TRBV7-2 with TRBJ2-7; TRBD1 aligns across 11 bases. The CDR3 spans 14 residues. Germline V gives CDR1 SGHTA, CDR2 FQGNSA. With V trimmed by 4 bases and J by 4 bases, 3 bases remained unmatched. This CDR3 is CASSSDRGQYEQYF. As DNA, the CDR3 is TGTGCCAGCAGCTCGGACAGGGGGCAATACGAGCAGTACTTC.

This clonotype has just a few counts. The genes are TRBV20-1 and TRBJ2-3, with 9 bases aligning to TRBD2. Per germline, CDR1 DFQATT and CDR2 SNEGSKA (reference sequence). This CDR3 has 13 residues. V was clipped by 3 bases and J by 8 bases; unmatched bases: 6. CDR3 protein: CSASASGAGTQYF. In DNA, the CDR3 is TGCAGTGCTAGTGCTAGCGGGGCGGGTACGCAGTATTTT.

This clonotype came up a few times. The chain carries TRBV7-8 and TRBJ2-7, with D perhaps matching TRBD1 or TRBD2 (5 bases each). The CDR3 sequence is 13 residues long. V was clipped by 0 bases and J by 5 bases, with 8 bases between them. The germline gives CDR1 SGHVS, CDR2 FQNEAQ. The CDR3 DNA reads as TGTGCCAGCAGCTTAGCCGGGGCCGACGAGCAGTACTTC. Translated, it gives CASSLAGADEQYF.

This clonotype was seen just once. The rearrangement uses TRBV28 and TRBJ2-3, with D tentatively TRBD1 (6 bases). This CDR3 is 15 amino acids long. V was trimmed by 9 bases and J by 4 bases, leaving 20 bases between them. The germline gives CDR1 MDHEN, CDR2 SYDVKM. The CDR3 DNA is TGTGCCAGACGATACAGGGCCCGGAGGTCAGATACGCAGTATTTT. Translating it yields CARRYRARRSDTQYF.

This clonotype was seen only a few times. The CDR3 region has the DNA TGTGCCAGTAGTATAGCCTTCACAGGGTATCAGCCCCAGCATTTT. Translating gives CASSIAFTGYQPQHF. The chain joins TRBV19 to TRBJ1-5; a weak D match, TRBD1 (6 bases). The V gene lost 1 base and the J gene lost 5 bases, with 12 bases spanning the gap. This CDR3 has 15 residues. Germline V gives CDR1 LNHDA, CDR2 SQIVND (reference sequence).

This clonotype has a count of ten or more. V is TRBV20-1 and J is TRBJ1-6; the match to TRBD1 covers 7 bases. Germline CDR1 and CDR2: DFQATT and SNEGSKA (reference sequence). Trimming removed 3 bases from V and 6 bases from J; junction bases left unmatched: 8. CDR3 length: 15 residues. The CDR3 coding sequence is TGCAGTGCTAGTGGCAGGGGGTCCGCTAATTCACCCCTCCACTTT. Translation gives CSASGRGSANSPLHF.

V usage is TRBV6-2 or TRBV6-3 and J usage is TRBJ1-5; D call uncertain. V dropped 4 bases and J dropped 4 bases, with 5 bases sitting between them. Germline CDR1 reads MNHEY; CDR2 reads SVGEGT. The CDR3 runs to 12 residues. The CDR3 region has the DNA TGTGCCAGCAGTTTCCCGAATCAGCCCCAGCATTTT. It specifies CASSFPNQPQHF.

The CDR3 DNA reads TGTGCCAGCAGCCCCCTTGGACAGCGTCTTAACTATGGCTACACCTTC. It specifies CASSPLGQRLNYGYTF. J is TRBJ1-2 and V is TRBV12-3 or TRBV12-4; the D gene is possibly TRBD1 (6 bases). V gave up 6 bases and J gave up 1 base, with 18 bases separating them. The length of the CDR3 is 16 residues.

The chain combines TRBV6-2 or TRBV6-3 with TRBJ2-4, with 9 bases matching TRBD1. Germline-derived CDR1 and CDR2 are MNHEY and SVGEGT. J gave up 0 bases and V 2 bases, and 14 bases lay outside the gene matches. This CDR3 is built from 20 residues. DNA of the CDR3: TGTGCCAGCAGTTACGAATGGGACAGGGTACCGAAAATAGCCAAAAACATTCAGTACTTC. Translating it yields CASSYEWDRVPKIAKNIQYF.

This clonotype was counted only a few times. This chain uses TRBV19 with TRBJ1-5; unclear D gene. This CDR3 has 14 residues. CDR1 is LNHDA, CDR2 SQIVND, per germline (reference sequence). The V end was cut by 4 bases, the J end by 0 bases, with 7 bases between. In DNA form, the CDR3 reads TGTGCCAGTAGTACGACCGGTAGCAATCAGCCCCAGCATTTT. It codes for CASSTTGSNQPQHF.

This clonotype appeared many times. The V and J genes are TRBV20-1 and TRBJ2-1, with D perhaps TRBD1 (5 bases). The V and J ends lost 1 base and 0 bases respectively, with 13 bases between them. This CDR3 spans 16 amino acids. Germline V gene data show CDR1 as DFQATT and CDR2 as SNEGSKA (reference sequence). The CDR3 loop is CSARGLQGISYNEQFF. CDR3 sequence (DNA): TGCAGTGCTAGAGGGCTTCAGGGCATCTCCTACAATGAGCAGTTCTTC.

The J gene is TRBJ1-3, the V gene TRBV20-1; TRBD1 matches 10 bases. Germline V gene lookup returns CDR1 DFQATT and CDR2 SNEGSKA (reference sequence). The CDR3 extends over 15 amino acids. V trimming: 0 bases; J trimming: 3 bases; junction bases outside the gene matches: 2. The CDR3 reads CSARDGTGDGNTIYF. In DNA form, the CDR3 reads TGCAGTGCTAGAGACGGGACAGGGGATGGAAACACCATATATTTT.

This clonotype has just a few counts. CDR3 sequence reads: CASSLGGTYGYTF. The CDR3 nucleotides read TGTGCCAGCAGTTTAGGAGGGACGTATGGCTACACCTTC. This rearrangement joins TRBV12-3 or TRBV12-4 to TRBJ1-2; D perhaps matches TRBD1 (5 bases). V was clipped by 1 base and J by 5 bases, with 8 bases between them. This CDR3 has 13 amino acids.

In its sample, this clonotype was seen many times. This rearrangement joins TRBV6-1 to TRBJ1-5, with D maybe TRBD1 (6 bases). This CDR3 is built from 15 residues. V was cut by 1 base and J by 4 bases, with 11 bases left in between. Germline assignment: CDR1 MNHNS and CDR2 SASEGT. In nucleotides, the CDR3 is TGTGCCAGCAGTGAAGGGGACATCATAAATCAGCCCCAGCATTTT. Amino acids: CASSEGDIINQPQHF.